In its sample, the clone carrying this T cell receptor beta chain was seen once. The entry originates in a study of T cell changes during pregnancy in multiple sclerosis. The CDR3 extends over 13 amino acids. The V and J ends lost 3 bases and 3 bases respectively, with 6 bases between them. Germline CDR1 SGHTA, CDR2 FQGNSA. Assay used: immunoSEQ multiplex PCR; TCRdb lists only in-frame clones, some missing. The repertoire holds tens of thousands of clones, with roughly nine tenths as singletons. V and J are TRBV7-2 and TRBJ1-3, with D hard to call. This clonotype was sampled from a female donor with multiple sclerosis, enrolled in a pregnancy study. The sample in question was peripheral blood, obtained before pregnancy. CDR3 residues: CASSLNSGNTIYF. The CDR3 coding sequence is TGTGCCAGCAGCTTGAACAGTGGAAACACCATATATTTT.